The clone carrying this TCR beta chain is deemed medium-sized (0.01 to 0.1%). Its antigen is undetermined. Study-level results: Tumor Tregs overlapped most with tumor, then blood, naive CD4+ cells. Tumor memory CD4+ T cell TCR gene usage clustered with blood and lymph node memory CD4+ cells and lymph node naive CD4+ cells.

Naive CD4+ T cells were purified with Tregs depleted by CD25. The CDR3 has 15 residues. Trimming cost V 7 bases and J 3 bases; bases outside gene matches: 9. Adaptor-ligated barcode primers were used to amplify TRBV12-4/TRBJ1-2 clonotypes. From the multiplex PCR reads, TCRdb called clonotypes with MiXCR, one entry per CDR3 protein. The table shows 2,900 or so distinct CDR3 sequences, with about 5% occurring only once. The sequence derives from a female donor with breast cancer. This chain uses TRBV12-3 or TRBV12-4 with TRBJ1-2, with 9 nucleotides matching TRBD1. The sample was naive CD4+ T cells sorted from blood. Subset of the sample: naive CD4+ T cells, CD4+CD45RA+CD25-. The CDR3 DNA sequence: TGTGCCAGCACCGCAGGTGGGACAGGGTACTATGGCTACACCTTC. Its protein product is CASTAGGTGYYGYTF.